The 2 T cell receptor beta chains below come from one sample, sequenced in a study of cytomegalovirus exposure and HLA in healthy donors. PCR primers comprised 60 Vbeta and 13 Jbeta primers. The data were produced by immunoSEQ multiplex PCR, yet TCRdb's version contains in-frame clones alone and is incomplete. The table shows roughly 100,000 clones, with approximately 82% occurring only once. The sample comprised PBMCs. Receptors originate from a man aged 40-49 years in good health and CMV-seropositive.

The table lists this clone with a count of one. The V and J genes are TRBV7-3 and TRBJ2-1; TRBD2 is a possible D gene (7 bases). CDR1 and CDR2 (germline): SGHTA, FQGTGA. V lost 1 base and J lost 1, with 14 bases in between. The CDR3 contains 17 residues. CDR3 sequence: CASSLRAGEGSYNEQFF. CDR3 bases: TGTGCCAGCAGCTTAAGGGCAGGGGAGGGTTCCTACAATGAGCAGTTCTTC.

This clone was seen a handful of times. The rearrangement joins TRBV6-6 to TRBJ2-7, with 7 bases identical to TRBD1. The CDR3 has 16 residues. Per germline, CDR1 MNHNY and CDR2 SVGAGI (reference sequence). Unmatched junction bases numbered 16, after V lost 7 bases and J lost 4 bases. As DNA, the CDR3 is TGTGCCAGCAAAGACAGCCTAAGAGGGGGCCCTTACGAGCAGTACTTC. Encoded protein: CASKDSLRGGPYEQYF.